The T cell receptor (beta chain) described here comes from a study of T-cell memory formation after mild COVID-19. Using its own MiXCR run on the 5' RACE reads, TCRdb lists one record per CDR3 protein. The data hold under 50,000 distinct CDR3 sequences, with 25% to 35% observed a single time. This CDR3 comprises 15 residues. V trimming: 5 bases; J trimming: 6 bases; junction bases outside the gene matches: 9. Germline CDR1 and CDR2: MNHEY and SMNVEV (reference sequence). The chain carries TRBV27 and TRBJ1-1; 10 bases match TRBD1. The sequence was collected from a man aged 18 to 35 who had mild COVID-19 (a few samples of this study predate the infection). Cell type and time point are not known. Specimen: PBMCs or a T cell subset sorted from them (not recorded which). The DNA of the CDR3 is TGTGCCAGCAGTCCCGGGACAGGGGTGTGGGCTGAAGCTTTCTTT. This gives the protein CASSPGTGVWAEAFF.